A single sample is the source of the 19 T cell receptor beta chains below, sequenced in a study of cytomegalovirus exposure and HLA in healthy donors. The PCR had 60 Vbeta and 13 Jbeta primers. Produced via immunoSEQ multiplex PCR; TCRdb's table is partial and in-frame only. This sample carries approximately 150,000 clones, approximately 80% of them seen once, and the ten largest clones take around an eighth. The specimen was PBMCs. Source of these receptors: a woman between 40 and 50 years old in good health and CMV-seronegative.

This chain joins TRBV6-5 and TRBJ1-4; 9 nucleotides agree with TRBD1. With 5 bases clipped from V and 7 bases from J, the junction kept 8 bases outside the gene matches. Per germline, CDR1 MNHEY and CDR2 SVGAGI. The CDR3 length is 15 residues. CDR3 amino acids: CASSRGTGMGEKLFF. For the CDR3, the DNA is TGTGCCAGCAGTCGAGGGACAGGGATGGGTGAAAAACTGTTTTTT.

This clone was detected only once. The germline gene is not matched at one end of the junction; a read error may be the cause. This chain joins TRBV5-8 and TRBJ2-7, with TRBD1 as a possible D gene (5 bases). This CDR3 has 13 amino acids. CDR1 SGHTS and CDR2 YDEGEE come from the germline V gene. DNA for the CDR3: TGTGCCAGCAGCTTGGTACCACTGGACACAGAGGACTTC. Translated, it gives CASSLVPLDTEDF.

The rearrangement uses TRBV28 and TRBJ2-6; D unclear. This CDR3 region has 15 residues. From germline, CDR1 is MDHEN and CDR2 SYDVKM. V was trimmed by 8 bases and J by 4 bases, leaving 15 bases between them. This chain's CDR3 is CASGLSGEGANVLTF. In DNA form, the CDR3 reads TGTGCCAGCGGCTTGTCGGGTGAAGGGGCCAACGTCCTGACTTTC.

J is TRBJ2-5 and V is TRBV7-8, with 11 bases that match TRBD1. The germline V gene encodes CDR1 SGHVS and CDR2 FQNEAQ. The CDR3 has 16 amino acids. V shed 6 bases, J shed 5 bases, and the junction held 11 bases outside the gene matches. The CDR3 loop is CASSSIPGTGGETQYF. CDR3 DNA: TGTGCCAGCAGTTCTATCCCCGGGACAGGGGGGGAGACCCAGTACTTC.

There are a few counts of this clone. The V call is TRBV5-4, the J call TRBJ2-1; TRBD2 agrees at 8 bases. V was clipped by 0 bases and J by 2 bases; unmatched bases: 4. Germline CDR1 and CDR2: SGHNT and YYREEE (reference sequence). This CDR3 contains 16 residues. The CDR3 nucleotides read TGTGCCAGCAGCTTGGGTGTTAGCGGGACCTACAATGAGCAGTTCTTC. It yields the protein CASSLGVSGTYNEQFF.

This clone appeared a single time. The V call is TRBV7-8, the J call TRBJ1-2, with unresolved D. CDR3 length: 14 amino acids. V was cut by 1 base and J by 8 bases, with 14 bases left in between. Germline V gene lookup returns CDR1 SGHVS and CDR2 FQNEAQ. DNA of the CDR3: TGTGCCAGCAGCTTAGAGGTCCGAGGGTCCGGCTACACCTTC. This sequence encodes CASSLEVRGSGYTF.

The chain's CDR3 is CASSLHRGTEAFF. The CDR3 DNA follows: TGTGCCAGCAGCCTACACAGGGGAACTGAAGCTTTCTTT. The J gene is TRBJ1-1, the V gene TRBV7-2; TRBD1 agrees at 7 bases. Looked up from germline, CDR1 is SGHTA and CDR2 is FQGNSA. The CDR3 totals 13 residues. Trimming took 5 bases from V and 5 from J; bases not matched to a gene: 5.

This chain links TRBV5-1 with TRBJ2-5; weak D call: TRBD2 (6 bases). The germline V and J ends were trimmed by 3 bases and 2 bases, with 11 bases remaining between them. Germline CDR1 and CDR2: SGHRS and YFSETQ. This CDR3 has 14 amino acids. The CDR3: CASSSGTEQETQYF. The CDR3 DNA is TGCGCCAGCAGCTCCGGGACTGAACAAGAGACCCAGTACTTC.

With respect to this clone: The junction does not match germline at one end; this may be a read error. This chain connects TRBV27 to TRBJ2-6; weak D call: TRBD2 (6 bases). Per germline, CDR1 MNHEY and CDR2 SMNVEV (reference sequence). The CDR3 loop spans 15 amino acids. The CDR3, as DNA: TGTGCCAGCTCTCCCCCGGGGGTCGGGGCCAACGGCCTGACTTTC. It encodes CASSPPGVGANGLTF.

A few counts support this clone. V gene TRBV5-1 combines with J gene TRBJ2-1; 8 nucleotides agree with TRBD2. Looked up from germline, CDR1 is SGHRS and CDR2 is YFSETQ. The CDR3 has 14 amino acids. Trimming took 4 bases from V and 5 from J; bases not matched to a gene: 5. CDR3 nucleotides: TGCGCCAGCAGCCGCGGGGGGACCAACAATGAGCAGTTCTTC. Protein: CASSRGGTNNEQFF.

In this sample, this clone turned up a few times. The chain joins TRBV5-4 to TRBJ1-1; D remains ambiguous. This CDR3 is 12 amino acids long. Germline V CDR1 and CDR2: SGHNT, YYREEE (reference sequence). V lost 4 bases to trimming and J lost 5 bases, with 9 bases between them. Here the CDR3 DNA reads TGTGCCAGCAGCCTCGGCAGGACTGAAGCTTTCTTT. Translating it yields CASSLGRTEAFF.

V gene TRBV7-2 combines with J gene TRBJ1-4; possibly TRBD1 for D (6 bases). This CDR3 contains 15 residues. V lost 3 bases and J 3 bases, leaving 11 bases between the germline ends. Germline CDR1 reads SGHTA; CDR2 reads FQGNSA. This CDR3 reads CASSLQGQPNEKLFF. The DNA of the CDR3 is TGTGCCAGCAGCTTGCAAGGACAGCCTAATGAAAAACTGTTTTTT.

This chain connects TRBV28 to TRBJ1-4; D is undetermined. The CDR3 totals 12 residues. Germline V CDR1 and CDR2: MDHEN, SYDVKM. The V gene lost 6 bases and the J gene lost 6 bases, with 8 bases spanning the gap. The CDR3 DNA is TGTGCCAGCAGCCCCCAGTATGAAAAACTGTTTTTT. It encodes CASSPQYEKLFF.

The chain combines TRBV18 with TRBJ1-1; maybe TRBD1 (6 bases). The CDR3 is made up of 15 amino acids. From germline, CDR1 is KGHSH and CDR2 LQKENI. V was shortened by 3 bases and J by 4 bases, with 15 bases between the two germline ends. CDR3 nucleotide sequence: TGTGCCAGCTCACCGGGGGGGGGACAAGGCACTGAAGCTTTCTTT. This translates into CASSPGGGQGTEAFF.

The chain carries TRBV29-1 and TRBJ2-1, with D hard to call. The CDR3 extends over 12 amino acids. Trimming stripped 7 bases from V and 4 bases from J, with 11 bases between. In germline, CDR1 is SQVTM, CDR2 ANQGSEA. Written as DNA, the CDR3 is TGCAGCGGAAAACAGAATTACAATGAGCAGTTCTTC. Its protein is CSGKQNYNEQFF.

This clone has a handful of counts. Other DNA sequences in the same sample also yield this CDR3. The chain links TRBV7-2 to TRBJ2-7, with D unresolved. The CDR3 runs 11 residues. Trimming left V 4 bases short and J 2 bases short, with 3 bases between. Germline values: CDR1 SGHTA, CDR2 FQGNSA. The CDR3 reads CASSSAYEQYF. DNA for the CDR3: TGTGCCAGCAGCTCAGCCTACGAGCAGTACTTC.

This clone occurred a few times. The CDR3 loop reads CASGLVLGTGAMNTEAFF. In DNA, the CDR3 is TGTGCTAGTGGTTTGGTACTCGGGACAGGGGCTATGAACACTGAAGCTTTCTTT. This chain links TRBV12-5 with TRBJ1-1; 10 bases are shared with TRBD1. Losses at the gene ends were 0 bases for V and 0 bases for J; bases not matched to a gene: 7. The germline gives CDR1 LGHNT, CDR2 FRNRAP. CDR3 size: 18 residues.

The chain employs TRBV7-9 and TRBJ1-5; D might be TRBD1 (6 bases). Germline CDR1 SEHNR, CDR2 FQNEAQ (reference sequence). The CDR3 is made up of 13 amino acids. Trimming cost V 5 bases and J 6 bases, with 11 bases left between them. CDR3 amino acids: CASSPGASQPQHF. The DNA for the CDR3 is TGTGCCAGCAGCCCAGGGGCGTCTCAGCCCCAGCATTTT.

This chain joins TRBV5-1 and TRBJ2-7; D is perhaps TRBD2 (8 bases). The CDR3 has 14 residues. CDR1 SGHRS and CDR2 YFSETQ come from the germline V gene. V lost 4 bases, J lost 8 bases, and 19 bases lay in between. CDR3 loop: CASSPGGQGEQQYF. The CDR3 DNA reads TGCGCCAGCAGCCCGGGGGGGCAGGGGGAGCAGCAGTACTTC.